The rows below give T cell receptor beta chains drawn from one sample of a study of blood T cells in healthy people across ages. One entry per CDR3 protein results from TCRdb running MiXCR on the 5' RACE reads. The sample consists of 1.6 million or so distinct CDR3 sequences, about 31% of them appearing once. Sequenced input: blood. The receptors stem from a woman aged 25 to 45 in good health. The CDR3 runs from the conserved cysteine through the conserved F or W. The order of the fields is J gene, V gene, clone size, D gene, CDR3 protein, CDR3 DNA. D genes are given only for firm matches. Clone size is stated in some rows and not others, as once, few, many or a class when expanded.

>TRBJ2-4|TRBV28|few|NA
CASRKDRSLAKNIQYF
TGTGCCAGCAGAAAGGACCGATCGCTAGCCAAAAACATTCAGTACTTC
>TRBJ1-2|TRBV4-2|NA|TRBD1
CASSHQATGTYGYTF
TGTGCCAGCAGCCACCAAGCGACAGGGACCTATGGCTACACCTTC
>TRBJ2-1|TRBV9|few|TRBD1
CASSVKGRGPNNEQFF
TGTGCCAGCAGCGTAAAGGGCAGGGGGCCAAACAATGAGCAGTTCTTC
>TRBJ2-7|TRBV4-1|few|NA
CASSQDDRSYYEQYF
TGCGCCAGCAGCCAAGACGACCGGAGTTACTACGAGCAGTACTTC
>TRBJ1-2|TRBV7-2|few|TRBD1
CASSFGRGLYGYTF
TGTGCCAGCAGCTTCGGAAGGGGGCTCTATGGCTACACCTTC
>TRBJ2-7|TRBV4-1|few|NA
CASSRVGGNPSYEQYF
TGCGCCAGCAGCAGAGTGGGGGGTAACCCCTCCTACGAGCAGTACTTC
>TRBJ1-2|TRBV29-1|few|NA
CSVDGGQVDRGYTF
TGCAGCGTTGATGGGGGTCAGGTTGATAGGGGCTACACCTTC
>TRBJ2-5|TRBV20-1|once|NA
CSARGGGGAYVGERYF
TGCAGTGCTAGAGGAGGGGGAGGGGCTTACGTGGGGGAGCGGTACTTC
>TRBJ2-2|TRBV27|NA|NA
CASTKIMNTGELFF
TGTGCCAGCACTAAGATCATGAACACCGGGGAGCTGTTTTTT
>TRBJ1-6|TRBV7-2|many|NA
CASSFSGANSPLHF
TGTGCCAGCAGCTTTTCAGGGGCTAATTCACCCCTCCACTTT
>TRBJ1-6|TRBV20-1|NA|NA
CSARRPEAGSPLHF
TGCAGTGCTAGAAGGCCCGAAGCCGGTAGCCCCCTCCACTTT
>TRBJ2-7|TRBV4-1|NA|NA
CASSQGFLLADSYEQYF
TGCGCCAGCAGCCAAGGGTTTTTACTAGCCGACTCCTACGAGCAGTACTTC
>TRBJ1-2|TRBV12-3/TRBV12-4|many|NA
CASSLVTGHGYTF
TGTGCCAGCAGTTTAGTGACAGGCCATGGCTACACCTTC
>TRBJ2-7|TRBV6-6|few|TRBD1
CASSYQRGQDEQYF
TGTGCCAGCAGTTACCAACGGGGACAGGACGAGCAGTACTTC
>TRBJ1-5|TRBV27|NA|NA
CASSFAGSGNQPQHF
TGTGCCAGCAGTTTCGCGGGGTCGGGCAATCAGCCCCAGCATTTT
>TRBJ2-3|TRBV12-3/TRBV12-4|NA|TRBD2
CASSPTGTSGRDTRYF
TGTGCCAGCAGCCCCACCGGGACTAGCGGGAGGGATACGCGGTATTTT
>TRBJ2-2|TRBV29-1|few|NA
CSVQDRANTGELFF
TGCAGCGTTCAAGACAGAGCGAACACCGGGGAGCTGTTTTTT
>TRBJ1-1|TRBV5-1|NA|NA
CASSFGGPSMNTEAFF
TGCGCCAGCAGCTTTGGGGGGCCCTCTATGAACACTGAAGCTTTCTTT
>TRBJ2-1|TRBV20-1|few|TRBD2
CSAWGTSHNEQFF
TGCAGTGCGTGGGGGACTAGTCACAATGAGCAGTTCTTC
>TRBJ2-5|TRBV3-1|NA|NA
CASSHHSRWGERETQYF
TGTGCCAGCAGCCATCACTCAAGATGGGGGGAGCGAGAGACCCAGTACTTC
>TRBJ2-7|TRBV6-6|NA|NA
CASSYSVRSYEQYF
TGTGCCAGCAGTTACTCGGTCAGGAGCTACGAGCAGTACTTC
>TRBJ2-1|TRBV20-1|few|NA
CSARKSGSYNEQFF
TGCAGTGCCCGCAAGAGCGGCTCCTACAATGAGCAGTTCTTC
>TRBJ1-2|TRBV27|NA|TRBD1
CASRQIRTGIDPLYGYTF
TGTGCCAGCAGGCAAATCCGGACAGGCATCGATCCGCTCTATGGCTACACCTTC
>TRBJ2-3|TRBV12-3/TRBV12-4|many|TRBD2
CASRRGASTDTQYF
TGTGCCAGCAGGCGGGGGGCTAGCACAGATACGCAGTATTTT
>TRBJ2-6|TRBV5-1|few|NA
CASSLRGHDKSGANVLTF
TGCGCCAGCAGCTTGAGGGGTCATGACAAGTCTGGGGCCAACGTCCTGACTTTC
>TRBJ2-3|TRBV28|NA|NA
CASSSAEGQKGDTQYF
TGTGCCAGCAGTTCGGCCGAGGGACAAAAAGGAGATACGCAGTATTTT
>TRBJ2-7|TRBV12-3/TRBV12-4|NA|NA
CASSFSPVGVTEQYF
TGTGCCAGCAGTTTTAGTCCGGTCGGAGTTACCGAGCAGTACTTC
>TRBJ1-2|TRBV12-3/TRBV12-4|NA|NA
CASSFFNYGYTF
TGTGCCAGCAGTTTTTTCAACTATGGCTACACCTTC
>TRBJ2-7|TRBV30|NA|TRBD1
CAWSVQDRFFHEQYF
TGTGCCTGGAGTGTTCAGGACAGGTTTTTCCACGAGCAGTACTTC
>TRBJ2-1|TRBV6-5|few|NA
CASSYLPGEAYNEQFF
TGTGCCAGCAGTTACCTTCCGGGGGAGGCCTACAATGAGCAGTTCTTC
>TRBJ1-1|TRBV5-1|NA|NA
CASSLTGTRTEAFF
TGCGCCAGCAGCTTGACAGGGACAAGGACTGAAGCTTTCTTT
>TRBJ2-1|TRBV7-9|few|TRBD1
CASSWGTAFYNEQFF
TGTGCCAGCAGCTGGGGGACAGCTTTTTACAATGAGCAGTTCTTC
>TRBJ2-5|TRBV9|NA|TRBD1
CASSSRDRYQETQYF
TGTGCCAGCAGCTCACGGGACAGGTACCAAGAGACCCAGTACTTC
>TRBJ1-1|TRBV13|NA|NA
CASSPTGLTGPMMNTEAFF
TGTGCCAGCAGCCCCACCGGGTTGACAGGCCCGATGATGAACACTGAAGCTTTCTTT
>TRBJ1-1|TRBV20-1|NA|NA
CSPPRPYRTEAFF
TGCAGTCCCCCGAGGCCTTACCGCACTGAAGCTTTCTTT
>TRBJ1-4|TRBV20-1|NA|NA
CSADRQPTNEKLFF
TGCAGTGCTGACAGACAACCAACTAATGAAAAACTGTTTTTT
>TRBJ1-3|TRBV4-1|NA|NA
CASGGDTIYF
TGCGCCAGCGGGGGGGACACCATATATTTT
>TRBJ2-3|TRBV7-9|few|NA
CASRSLDPDTQYF
TGTGCCAGCAGGTCCTTGGATCCAGATACGCAGTATTTT
>TRBJ1-6|TRBV20-1|NA|NA
CSALLGTNSPLHF
TGCAGTGCTCTACTGGGGACTAATTCACCCCTCCACTTT
>TRBJ2-7|TRBV12-5|NA|NA
CASGFFSRPSEQYF
TGTGCTAGTGGTTTTTTCAGCAGGCCCAGCGAGCAGTACTTC
>TRBJ1-2|TRBV5-8|once|NA
CASIRGVTSGYGYTF
TGTGCCAGCATCCGTGGAGTAACAAGCGGCTATGGCTACACCTTC
>TRBJ2-7|TRBV3-1|few|TRBD2
CASSQDPLAGGDEQYF
TGTGCCAGCAGCCAAGATCCCCTAGCGGGAGGGGACGAGCAGTACTTC
>TRBJ2-7|TRBV18|NA|TRBD1
CASPTGTGREQYF
TGTGCCAGCCCAACCGGGACAGGGCGAGAGCAGTACTTC
>TRBJ2-1|TRBV20-1|many|TRBD2
CSVASGWNNEQFF
TGCAGTGTGGCTAGCGGTTGGAACAATGAGCAGTTCTTC
>TRBJ2-5|TRBV3-1|few|TRBD2
CASSPGTSGRKGETQYF
TGTGCCAGCAGCCCAGGGACTAGCGGGAGGAAGGGAGAGACCCAGTACTTC
>TRBJ2-5|TRBV13|NA|NA
CASSPKNLEETQYF
TGTGCCAGCAGCCCCAAAAACTTAGAGGAGACCCAGTACTTC
>TRBJ2-5|TRBV7-9|NA|NA
CASSLGRQYIKETQYF
TGTGCCAGCAGCTTGGGTCGGCAATACATCAAGGAGACCCAGTACTTC
>TRBJ2-7|TRBV7-8|NA|TRBD1
CASSLAKDRLYEQYF
TGTGCCAGCAGCTTAGCGAAGGACAGGCTATACGAGCAGTACTTC
>TRBJ1-2|TRBV4-1|few|NA
CASSHPPGREYGYTF
TGCGCCAGCAGCCATCCCCCGGGAAGGGAGTATGGCTACACCTTC
>TRBJ2-1|TRBV3-1|NA|TRBD1
CASSQGTGGWQFF
TGTGCCAGCAGCCAAGGCACAGGGGGTTGGCAGTTCTTC
>TRBJ1-5|TRBV2|NA|NA
CASSESRQPQHF
TGTGCCAGTAGTGAGAGTCGCCAGCCCCAGCATTTT